Each of the 8 T cell receptor beta chains below was sequenced from the same sample in a study of regulatory T cells in long-lasting Graves disease. Regarding time point: persistent/refractory GD, antithyroid drugs over 5 years with positive TRAb. Construction of the TCR library relied on RNA isolated from PBMCs. Researchers made TCR beta libraries by using iRepertoire HTBI primers and running Arm-PCR on CDR3 regions. One entry per CDR3 protein results from TCRdb running MiXCR on the multiplex PCR reads. Here the sample spans roughly 470,000 distinct CDR3 sequences, under 25% being singletons. The starting material was peripheral blood mononuclear cells (PBMCs), obtained when the disease was refractory, from a patient treated with antithyroid drugs. The receptors were gathered from a female donor with Graves disease.

The count of this clonotype is one. The chain carries TRBV12-3 or TRBV12-4 and TRBJ2-1, with TRBD2 matching 7 bases. V dropped 4 bases and J dropped 8; count of bases not matched to a gene: 14. The CDR3 contains 16 residues. In DNA, the CDR3 is TGTGCCAGCAGTTCCGGTTTGGCGGGAGTTTCCCATGAGCAGTTCTTC. This codes for CASSSGLAGVSHEQFF.

Points on this clonotype: Because it lacks the conserved phenylalanine or tryptophan at the end, this CDR3 is likely a read error. The genes are TRBV5-1 and TRBJ2-7; D may match TRBD1 or TRBD2 (5 bases each). Germline V gene lookup returns CDR1 SGHRS and CDR2 YFSETQ. The CDR3 spans 13 residues. Trimming shortened V by 5 bases and J by 3 bases, and 12 bases separated the two germline ends. This chain's CDR3 is CASSRTRGYEQYI. CDR3 bases: TGCGCCAGCAGTCGGACACGGGGCTACGAGCAGTACATC.

This clonotype was detected ten times or more. The rearrangement uses TRBV7-8 and TRBJ2-7, with D perhaps TRBD1 or TRBD2 (5 bases each). V was clipped by 1 base and J by 0 bases, with 13 bases between them. The CDR3 consists of 16 residues. Germline lookup yields CDR1 SGHVS and CDR2 FQNEAQ. The CDR3 spells CASSLVGTGSSYEQYF. The CDR3 DNA sequence: TGTGCCAGCAGCTTAGTTGGGACGGGGAGCTCCTACGAGCAGTACTTC.

This clonotype was observed many times. The chain is built from TRBV6-1 and TRBJ2-7; TRBD2 aligns across 9 bases. The CDR3 spans 18 residues. V was clipped by 8 bases and J by 9 bases; unmatched bases: 26. Germline V lookup: CDR1 MNHNS, CDR2 SASEGT. The CDR3 nucleotides read TGTGCCAGCGCATTTAGCGGGAGAGGCCCTCGACCTACGAGAGGGCAGTACTTC. This encodes CASAFSGRGPRPTRGQYF.

This clonotype was observed at least ten times. The CDR3 reads CASSLLTGPGYGYTF. CDR3 nucleotide sequence: TGTGCCAGCAGTTTATTGACAGGGCCGGGCTATGGCTACACCTTC. The chain combines TRBV27 with TRBJ1-2; 7 nucleotides agree with TRBD1. V lost 1 base, J lost 4 bases, and 6 bases stayed unmatched. The CDR3 runs 15 residues. Germline V gene data show CDR1 as MNHEY and CDR2 as SMNVEV (reference sequence).

The chain employs TRBV7-9 and TRBJ1-4, with D uncertain. The ends were cut back, 3 bases at V and 0 bases at J, with 8 bases in the middle. Germline values: CDR1 SEHNR, CDR2 FQNEAQ (reference sequence). The CDR3 covers 15 residues. This CDR3 is CASSLDGTTNEKLFF. In nucleotides, the CDR3 is TGTGCCAGCAGCTTGGACGGTACAACTAATGAAAAACTGTTTTTT.

The gene calls are TRBV4-2 and TRBJ2-7; D not certain. Germline CDR1 reads LGHNA; CDR2 reads YNFKEQ. There are 14 residues in the CDR3. The ends were cut back, 4 bases at V and 2 bases at J, with 12 bases in the middle. The CDR3 region is CASSPLSNAYEQYF. CDR3 in DNA: TGTGCCAGCAGCCCACTCTCCAATGCCTACGAGCAGTACTTC.

DNA for the CDR3: TGTGCCAGCAGCCTGGACAGGGCGAGGAACGAGCAGTACTTC. Protein product: CASSLDRARNEQYF. J is TRBJ2-7 and V is TRBV28; 8 bases are shared with TRBD1. There are 14 residues in the CDR3. Germline lookup yields CDR1 MDHEN and CDR2 SYDVKM. Losses at the gene ends were 6 bases for V and 5 bases for J; bases not matched to a gene: 9.